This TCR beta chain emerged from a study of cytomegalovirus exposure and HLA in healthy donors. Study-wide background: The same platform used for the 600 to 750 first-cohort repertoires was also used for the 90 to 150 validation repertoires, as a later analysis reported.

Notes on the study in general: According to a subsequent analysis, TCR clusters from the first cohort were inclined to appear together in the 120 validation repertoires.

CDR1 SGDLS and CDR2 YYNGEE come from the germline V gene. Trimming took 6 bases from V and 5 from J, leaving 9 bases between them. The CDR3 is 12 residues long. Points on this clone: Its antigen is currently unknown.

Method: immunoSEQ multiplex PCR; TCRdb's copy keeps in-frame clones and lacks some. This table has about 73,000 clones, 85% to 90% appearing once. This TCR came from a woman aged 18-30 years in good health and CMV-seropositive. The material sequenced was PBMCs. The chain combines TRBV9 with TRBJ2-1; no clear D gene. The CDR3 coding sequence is TGTGCCAGCACCATAGCAGACAATGAGCAGTTCTTC. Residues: CASTIADNEQFF.